This T cell receptor beta chain derives from a study of identical twins. This clonotype appeared many times. The CDR3 is 13 residues long. Germline assignment: CDR1 SQVTM and CDR2 ANQGSEA. Trimming at V came to 6 bases and at J to 4 bases, leaving 6 bases not matched to a gene. Unique molecular identifiers were present on cDNA, and template switching added a universal primer site. A single record per CDR3 protein comes from TCRdb applying MiXCR to the 5' RACE reads. The sample includes fewer than 500,000 distinct CDR3 sequences, approximately 15% seen only once; the top ten take about 0.97%. The sample also formed part of further work on yellow fever vaccine responses in identical twins.

The source of this sequence is a young woman in good health. The gene calls are TRBV29-1 and TRBJ1-1; 9 positions agree with TRBD1. The specimen was CD4+ T cells sorted from blood. The CDR3 spells CSVRPTGGTEAFF. The CDR3 nucleotides are TGCAGCGTCCGCCCGACAGGGGGCACTGAAGCTTTCTTT. Combining the CDR3 with reference TRBV29-1 and TRBJ1-1 gives the whole variable domain SAVISQKPSRDICQRGTSLTIQCQVDSQVTMMFWYRQQPGQSLTLIATANQGSEATYESGFVIDKFPISRPNLTFSTLTVSNMSPEDSSIYLCSVRPTGGTEAFFGQGTRLTVV.